Below, one TCR beta chain is given with its context. Its antigen remains unidentified. The record originates from a study of vaccination effects on CD4 cells after COVID-19. Sequencing followed a ViraFEST assay step that expanded antigen-specific CD4+ T cells with viral peptide pools. Following culture for about 11 days, CD4+ T cells were isolated. The data were produced by immunoSEQ multiplex PCR, yet TCRdb's version contains in-frame clones alone and is incomplete. The repertoire has tens of thousands of clones, around 74% of them found once; the top ten carry 1.5% to 2%. The J segment lost 4 bases and the V segment lost 4 bases, leaving 5 bases of the junction unmatched. The CDR3 is 14 residues long. The V gene's germline CDR1 is SGHNT and CDR2 YENEEA.

Sequenced material: CD4+ T cells from PBMCs cultured with HCoV-229E spike peptides, taken before COVID-19 vaccination. The sequence derives from a human donor who received a COVID-19 vaccine. V is TRBV11-3 and J is TRBJ2-5; 8 nucleotides align to TRBD2. This CDR3 reads CASSSTSGGETQYF. The CDR3 DNA sequence: TGTGCCAGCAGCTCAACTAGCGGTGGAGAGACCCAGTACTTC.